This T cell receptor beta chain was sequenced during a study of blood T cell repertoires in COVID-19. Germline V gene data show CDR1 as SEHNR and CDR2 as FQNEAQ (reference sequence). The ends were cut back, 0 bases at V and 1 base at J, with 10 bases in the middle. The CDR3 contains 16 residues. Method: immunoSEQ multiplex PCR; TCRdb's copy keeps in-frame clones and lacks some. Of 150,000 to 200,000 clones in the sample, about 86% are singletons; the top ten hold 3% to 4.5%. This clone was observed a handful of times. This clonotype was obtained from a man between 18 and 35 years old with active or convalescent COVID-19. The specimen was peripheral blood. This chain joins TRBV7-9 and TRBJ2-1; D is ambiguous. CDR3 coding DNA: TGTGCCAGCAGCTTAGCTGGTACTCTATCCTACAATGAGCAGTTCTTC. Its translation is CASSLAGTLSYNEQFF.